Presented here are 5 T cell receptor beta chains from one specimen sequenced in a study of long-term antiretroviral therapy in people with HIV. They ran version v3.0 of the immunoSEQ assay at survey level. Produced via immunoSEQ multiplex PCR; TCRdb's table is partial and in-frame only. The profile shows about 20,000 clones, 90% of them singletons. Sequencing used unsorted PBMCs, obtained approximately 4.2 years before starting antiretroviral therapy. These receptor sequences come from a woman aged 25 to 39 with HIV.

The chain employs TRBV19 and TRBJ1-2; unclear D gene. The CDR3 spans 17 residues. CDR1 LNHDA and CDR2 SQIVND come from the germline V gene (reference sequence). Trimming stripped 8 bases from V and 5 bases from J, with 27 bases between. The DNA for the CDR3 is TGTGCCAGTGCCCCCTGGGAGAGCAGGAAGGACCCGTATGGCTACACCTTC. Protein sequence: CASAPWESRKDPYGYTF.

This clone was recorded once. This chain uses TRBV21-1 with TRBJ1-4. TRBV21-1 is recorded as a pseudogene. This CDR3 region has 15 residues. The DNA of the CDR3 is TGTGCCAGCAGCAGAAGACGGGATTGTCTTGAAAAACTGTTTTTT. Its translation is CASSRRRDCLEKLFF.

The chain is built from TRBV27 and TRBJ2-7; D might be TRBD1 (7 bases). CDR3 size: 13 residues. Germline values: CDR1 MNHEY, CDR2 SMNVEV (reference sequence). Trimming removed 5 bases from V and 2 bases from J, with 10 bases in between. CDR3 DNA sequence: TGTGCCAGCAGTACAGGGGAGGCCTACGAGCAGTACTTC. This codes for CASSTGEAYEQYF.

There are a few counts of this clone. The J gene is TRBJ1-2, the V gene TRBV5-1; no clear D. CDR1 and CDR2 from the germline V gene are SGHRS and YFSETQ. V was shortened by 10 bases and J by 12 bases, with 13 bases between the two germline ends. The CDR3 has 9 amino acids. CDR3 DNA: TGCGCCGGCGTAGGAGGGAACACCTTC. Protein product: CAGVGGNTF.

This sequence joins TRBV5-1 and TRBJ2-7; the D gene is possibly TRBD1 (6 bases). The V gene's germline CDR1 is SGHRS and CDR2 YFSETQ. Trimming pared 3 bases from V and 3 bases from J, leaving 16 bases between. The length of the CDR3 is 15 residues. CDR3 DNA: TGCGCCAGCAGCTCCAGGGGCGCAAAGGACTACGAGCAGTACTTC. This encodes CASSSRGAKDYEQYF.